This TCR beta chain is from a study of blood T cell repertoires in COVID-19. The wider study: Spain, Italy and the United States supplied samples that represented acute and convalescent COVID-19. The cDNA or gDNA used as material had been derived from T cells, B-cell-depleted T cells, or PBMCs.

Living in about two dozen US areas, the participants were between roughly 18 and 90 years of age. Cohort 3 recovered donors had two negative PCRs, clearance, or symptom resolution. Only in-frame clones appear in the TCRdb table, and some are missing; sequencing was by immunoSEQ multiplex PCR. The repertoire consists of some 300,000 clones, with under 90% occurring once and the leading ten covering around 4.6%. Germline assignment: CDR1 LGHDT and CDR2 YNNKEL (reference sequence). V lost 3 bases and J 7 bases, leaving 7 bases between the germline ends. The CDR3 consists of 13 residues. Only one count was recorded for this clone.

The rearrangement joins TRBV3-1 (or the pseudogene TRBV3-2) to TRBJ2-6; no reliable D call. The TCR was taken from a man younger than 40 who had recovered from COVID-19. The sample was PBMCs or T cells enriched from blood (not recorded which). This chain's CDR3 is CASSQRGANVLTF. The CDR3 DNA reads TGTGCCAGCAGCCAGCGCGGAGCCAACGTCCTGACTTTC.